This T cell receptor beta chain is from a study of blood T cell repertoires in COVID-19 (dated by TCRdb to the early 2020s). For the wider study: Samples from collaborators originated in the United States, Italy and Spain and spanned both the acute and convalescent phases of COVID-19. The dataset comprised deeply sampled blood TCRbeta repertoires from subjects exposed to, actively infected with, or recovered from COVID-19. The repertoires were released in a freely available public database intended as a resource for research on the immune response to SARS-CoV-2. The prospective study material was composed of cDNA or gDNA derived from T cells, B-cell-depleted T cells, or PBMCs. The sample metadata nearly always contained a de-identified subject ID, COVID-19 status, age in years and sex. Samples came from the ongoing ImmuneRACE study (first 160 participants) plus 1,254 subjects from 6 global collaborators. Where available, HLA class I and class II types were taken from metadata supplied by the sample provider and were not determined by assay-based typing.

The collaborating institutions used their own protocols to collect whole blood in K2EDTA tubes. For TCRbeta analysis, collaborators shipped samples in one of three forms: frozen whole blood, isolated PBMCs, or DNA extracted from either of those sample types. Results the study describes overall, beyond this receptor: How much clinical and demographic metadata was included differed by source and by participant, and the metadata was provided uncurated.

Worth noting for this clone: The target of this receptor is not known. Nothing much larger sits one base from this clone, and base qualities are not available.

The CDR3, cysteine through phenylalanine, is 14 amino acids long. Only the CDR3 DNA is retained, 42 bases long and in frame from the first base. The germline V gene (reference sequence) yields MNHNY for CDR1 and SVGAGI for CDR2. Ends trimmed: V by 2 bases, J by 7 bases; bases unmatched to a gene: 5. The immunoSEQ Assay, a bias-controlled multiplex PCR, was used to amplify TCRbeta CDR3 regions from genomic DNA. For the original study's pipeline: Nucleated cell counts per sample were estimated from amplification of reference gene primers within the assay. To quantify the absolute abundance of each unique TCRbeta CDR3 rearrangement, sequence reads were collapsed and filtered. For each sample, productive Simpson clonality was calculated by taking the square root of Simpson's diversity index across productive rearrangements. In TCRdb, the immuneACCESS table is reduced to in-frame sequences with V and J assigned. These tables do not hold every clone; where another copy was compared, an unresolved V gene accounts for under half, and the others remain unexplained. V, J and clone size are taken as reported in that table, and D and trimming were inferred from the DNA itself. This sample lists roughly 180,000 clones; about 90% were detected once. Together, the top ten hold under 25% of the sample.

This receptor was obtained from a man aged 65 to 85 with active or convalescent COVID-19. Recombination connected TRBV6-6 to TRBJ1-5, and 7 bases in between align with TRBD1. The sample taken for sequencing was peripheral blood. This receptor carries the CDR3 CASSYSGGQQPQHF. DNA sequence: TGTGCCAGCAGTTACAGCGGGGGACAGCAGCCCCAGCATTTT.